This T cell receptor (beta chain) was observed in a study of blood T cell repertoires in COVID-19. Recruitment covered roughly 24 US areas and drew participants whose ages spanned about 18 to 89 years. Germline loops: CDR1 LGHDT, CDR2 YNNKEL (reference sequence). The ends were cut back, 8 bases at V and 7 bases at J, with 26 bases in the middle. The CDR3 runs to 16 residues. Some clones are missing from TCRdb's copy, which holds only in-frame ones; the method was immunoSEQ multiplex PCR. The sample has some 400,000 clones, about 89% seen once. This receptor was identified in a woman between 40 and 50 years old who had been exposed to COVID-19. The specimen sequenced was PBMCs or T cells enriched from blood (not recorded which). J is TRBJ1-2 and V is TRBV3-1 (or the pseudogene TRBV3-2), with D perhaps matching TRBD1 (5 bases). In DNA form, the CDR3 reads TGTGCCAGCGGAACCTACCAACGCGGGGGTAGGGGTGGCTACACCTTC. This codes for CASGTYQRGGRGGYTF.